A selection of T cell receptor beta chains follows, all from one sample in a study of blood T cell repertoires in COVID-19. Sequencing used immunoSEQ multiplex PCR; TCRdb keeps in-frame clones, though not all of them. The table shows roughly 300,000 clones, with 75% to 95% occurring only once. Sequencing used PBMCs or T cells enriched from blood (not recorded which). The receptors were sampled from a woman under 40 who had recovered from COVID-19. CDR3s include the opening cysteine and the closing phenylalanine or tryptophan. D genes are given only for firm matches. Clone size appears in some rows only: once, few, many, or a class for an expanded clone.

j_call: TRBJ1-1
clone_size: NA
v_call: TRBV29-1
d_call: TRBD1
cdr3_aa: CSTGGPTNTEAFF
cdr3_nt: TGCAGCACAGGGGGCCCAACGAACACTGAAGCTTTCTTT

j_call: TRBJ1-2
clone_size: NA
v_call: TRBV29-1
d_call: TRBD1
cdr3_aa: CSVRQGPNYGYTF
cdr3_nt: TGCAGCGTGCGACAGGGGCCTAACTATGGCTACACCTTC

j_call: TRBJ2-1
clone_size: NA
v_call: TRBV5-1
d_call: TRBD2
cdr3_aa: CASSYQRGSYNEQFF
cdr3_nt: TGCGCCAGCAGCTATCAGCGGGGTTCCTACAATGAGCAGTTCTTC

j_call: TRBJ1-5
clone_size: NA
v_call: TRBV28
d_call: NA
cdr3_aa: CASRSNSGERRQPQHF
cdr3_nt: TGTGCCAGCAGATCCAATTCAGGGGAACGGCGACAGCCCCAGCATTTT

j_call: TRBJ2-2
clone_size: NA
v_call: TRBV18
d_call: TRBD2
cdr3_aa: CASSPREGRVQTGELFF
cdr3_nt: TGTGCCAGCTCACCAAGGGAGGGCCGAGTCCAGACCGGGGAGCTGTTTTTT

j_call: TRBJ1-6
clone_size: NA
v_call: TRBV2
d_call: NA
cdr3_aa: CASSLGTLNDSPLHF
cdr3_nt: TGTGCCAGCAGCCTCGGGACTCTTAACGATTCACCCCTCCACTTT

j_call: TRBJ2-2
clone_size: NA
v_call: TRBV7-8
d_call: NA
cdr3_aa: CASSLARRASNTGELFF
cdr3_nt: TGTGCCAGCAGCTTAGCTCGGCGGGCTTCGAACACCGGGGAGCTGTTTTTT

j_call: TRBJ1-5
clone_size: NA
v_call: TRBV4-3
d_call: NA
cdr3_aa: CASSQDLNQPQHF
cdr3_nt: TGCGCCAGCAGCCAAGATTTAAATCAGCCCCAGCATTTT

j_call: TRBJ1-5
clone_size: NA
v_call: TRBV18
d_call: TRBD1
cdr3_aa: CASSPGQGRGPQHF
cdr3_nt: TGTGCCAGCTCACCAGGACAGGGCCGCGGACCCCAGCATTTT

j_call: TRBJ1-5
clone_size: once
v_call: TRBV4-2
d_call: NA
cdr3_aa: CASSQDRDTYNQPQHF
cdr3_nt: TGTGCCAGCAGCCAAGATCGCGACACTTACAATCAGCCCCAGCATTTT

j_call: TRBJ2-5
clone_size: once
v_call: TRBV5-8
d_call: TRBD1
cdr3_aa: CASSTRQGAETQYF
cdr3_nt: TGTGCCAGCAGCACACGACAGGGGGCCGAAACCCAGTACTTC

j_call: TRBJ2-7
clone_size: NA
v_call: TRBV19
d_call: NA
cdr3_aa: CASSPSIGSYEQYF
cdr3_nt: TGTGCCAGTAGTCCCTCTATCGGGAGCTACGAGCAGTACTTC

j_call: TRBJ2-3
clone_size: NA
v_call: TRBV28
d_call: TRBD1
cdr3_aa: CAATGVTDTQYF
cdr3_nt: TGTGCAGCGACAGGGGTCACAGATACGCAGTATTTT

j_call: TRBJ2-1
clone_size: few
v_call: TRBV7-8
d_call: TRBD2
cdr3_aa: CASTPTSGSTLSYNEQFF
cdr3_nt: TGTGCCAGCACTCCGACGAGCGGGAGTACGTTATCCTACAATGAGCAGTTCTTC

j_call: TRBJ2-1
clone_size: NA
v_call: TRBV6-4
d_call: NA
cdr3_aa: CASRMSPMPYNEQFF
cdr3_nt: TGTGCCAGCAGGATGAGCCCAATGCCGTACAATGAGCAGTTCTTC

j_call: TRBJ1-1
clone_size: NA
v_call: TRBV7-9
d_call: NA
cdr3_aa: CASSSQMGNTEAFF
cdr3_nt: TGTGCCAGCAGTTCACAGATGGGGAACACTGAAGCTTTCTTT

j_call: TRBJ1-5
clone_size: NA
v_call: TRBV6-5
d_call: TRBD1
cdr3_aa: CASSSRGLDQPQHF
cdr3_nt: TGTGCCAGCAGTTCCAGGGGGCTTGATCAGCCCCAGCATTTT

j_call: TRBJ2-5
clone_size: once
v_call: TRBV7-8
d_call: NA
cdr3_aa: CASSLERTGETQYF
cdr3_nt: TGTGCCAGCAGCTTAGAGCGTACGGGAGAGACCCAGTACTTC

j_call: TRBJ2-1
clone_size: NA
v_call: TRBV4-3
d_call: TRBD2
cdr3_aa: CASSPHGLAGGYNEQFF
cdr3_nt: TGCGCCAGCAGCCCACACGGCCTAGCGGGAGGCTACAATGAGCAGTTCTTC

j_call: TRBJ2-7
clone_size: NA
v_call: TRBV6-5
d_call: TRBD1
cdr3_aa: CASSHRGLSSYEQYF
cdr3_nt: TGTGCCAGCAGTCACAGGGGGCTAAGCTCCTACGAGCAGTACTTC

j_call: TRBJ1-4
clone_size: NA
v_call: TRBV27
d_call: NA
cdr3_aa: CASSPTRGGSEKLFF
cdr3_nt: TGTGCCAGCAGCCCAACCCGGGGGGGCTCTGAAAAACTGTTTTTT

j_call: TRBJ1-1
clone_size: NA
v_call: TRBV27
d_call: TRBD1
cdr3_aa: CASSLYTGGTEAFF
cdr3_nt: TGTGCCAGCAGTTTATACACAGGGGGAACTGAAGCTTTCTTT

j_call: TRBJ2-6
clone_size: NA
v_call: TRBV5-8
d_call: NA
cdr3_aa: CASRSKRSSGANVLTF
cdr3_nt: TGTGCCAGCAGAAGTAAAAGGAGCTCTGGGGCCAACGTCCTGACTTTC

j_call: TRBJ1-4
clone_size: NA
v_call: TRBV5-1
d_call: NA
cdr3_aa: CASSLMGPIGEKLFF
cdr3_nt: TGCGCCAGCAGCTTGATGGGGCCCATAGGGGAAAAACTGTTTTTT

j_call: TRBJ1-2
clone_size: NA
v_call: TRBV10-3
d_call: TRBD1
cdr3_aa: CAISESGDRDSGYTF
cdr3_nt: TGTGCCATCAGTGAGTCGGGGGACAGGGACTCTGGCTACACCTTC

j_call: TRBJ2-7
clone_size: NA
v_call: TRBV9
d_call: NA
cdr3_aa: CASSGFGGDYEQYF
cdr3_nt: TGTGCCAGCAGCGGGTTTGGAGGGGACTACGAGCAGTACTTC

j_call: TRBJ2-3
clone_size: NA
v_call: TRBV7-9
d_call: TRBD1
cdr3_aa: CASSFSGQGAYEQPTF
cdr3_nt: TGTGCCAGCAGCTTCTCCGGACAGGGGGCGTATGAACAACCTACCTTT

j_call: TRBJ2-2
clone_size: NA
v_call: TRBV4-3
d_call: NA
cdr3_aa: CASSQDPSGGRNTGELFF
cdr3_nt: TGCGCCAGCAGCCAAGATCCCAGCGGAGGCCGAAACACCGGGGAGCTGTTTTTT

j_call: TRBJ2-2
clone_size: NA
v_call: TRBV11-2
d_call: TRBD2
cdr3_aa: CASSSWEGTSGRRELFF
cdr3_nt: TGTGCCAGCAGCTCGTGGGAGGGGACTAGCGGGAGAAGGGAGCTGTTTTTT

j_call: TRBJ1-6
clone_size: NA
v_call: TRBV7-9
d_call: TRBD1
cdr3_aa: CASSWGTGVRSPLHF
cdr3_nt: TGTGCCAGCAGCTGGGGGACAGGAGTGAGGTCACCCCTCCACTTT

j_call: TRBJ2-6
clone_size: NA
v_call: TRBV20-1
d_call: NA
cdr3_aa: CSFRLASVLTF
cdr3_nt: TGCAGCTTCAGGCTGGCCAGCGTCCTGACTTTC

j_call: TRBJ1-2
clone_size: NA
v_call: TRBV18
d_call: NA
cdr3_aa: CASSPTGGYNYGYTF
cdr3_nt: TGTGCCAGCTCACCGACGGGGGGTTATAACTATGGCTACACCTTC

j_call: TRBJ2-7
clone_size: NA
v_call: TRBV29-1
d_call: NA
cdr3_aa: CSVTENEQYF
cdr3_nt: TGCAGCGTGACAGAAAACGAGCAGTACTTC

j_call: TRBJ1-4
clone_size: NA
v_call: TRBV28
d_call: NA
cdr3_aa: CASSFSQARDEKLFF
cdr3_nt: TGTGCCAGCAGTTTCTCCCAAGCTAGAGATGAAAAACTGTTTTTT

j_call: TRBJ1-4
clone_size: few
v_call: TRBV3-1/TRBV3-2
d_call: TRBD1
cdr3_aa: CASSQSRGGSEKLFF
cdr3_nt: TGTGCCAGCAGCCAAAGTCGAGGGGGCAGTGAAAAACTGTTTTTT

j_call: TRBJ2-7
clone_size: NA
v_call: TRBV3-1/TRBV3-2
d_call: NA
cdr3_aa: CASSQDLGAGEQYF
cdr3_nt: TGTGCCAGCAGCCAAGATCTTGGGGCAGGTGAGCAGTACTTC

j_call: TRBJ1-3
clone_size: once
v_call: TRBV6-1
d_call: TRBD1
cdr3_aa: CASSDRWTGSLDTIYF
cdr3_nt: TGTGCCAGCAGTGATAGATGGACAGGGAGTTTGGACACCATATATTTT

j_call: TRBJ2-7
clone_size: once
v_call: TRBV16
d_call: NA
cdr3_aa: CASSQRARAKYEQYF
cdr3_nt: TGTGCCAGCAGCCAACGGGCCAGGGCAAAATACGAGCAGTACTTC

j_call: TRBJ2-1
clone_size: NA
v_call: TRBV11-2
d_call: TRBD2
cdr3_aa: CASSLLAGGPGEQFF
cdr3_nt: TGTGCCAGCAGCTTGCTAGCGGGAGGGCCGGGAGAGCAGTTCTTC

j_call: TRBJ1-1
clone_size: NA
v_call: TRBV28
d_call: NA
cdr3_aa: CASSVPTAMNTEAFF
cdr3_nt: TGTGCCAGCAGTGTCCCGACAGCAATGAACACTGAAGCTTTCTTT

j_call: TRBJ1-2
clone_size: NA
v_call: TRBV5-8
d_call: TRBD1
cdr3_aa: CASSAGQYQSYGYTF
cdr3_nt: TGTGCCAGCAGCGCGGGACAGTACCAAAGCTATGGCTACACCTTC

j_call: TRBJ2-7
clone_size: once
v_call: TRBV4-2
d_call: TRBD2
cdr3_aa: CASSREGTSGSSGEQYF
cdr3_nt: TGTGCCAGCAGCCGGGAAGGGACTAGCGGGAGTTCTGGCGAGCAGTACTTC

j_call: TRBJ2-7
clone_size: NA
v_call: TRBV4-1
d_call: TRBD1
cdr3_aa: CASSATRGQSYEQYF
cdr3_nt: TGCGCCAGCAGCGCCACCAGGGGACAGTCCTACGAGCAGTACTTC

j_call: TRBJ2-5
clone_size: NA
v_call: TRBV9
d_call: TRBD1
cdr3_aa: CASSVVPGTEETQYF
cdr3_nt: TGTGCCAGCAGCGTAGTGCCCGGGACAGAAGAGACCCAGTACTTC

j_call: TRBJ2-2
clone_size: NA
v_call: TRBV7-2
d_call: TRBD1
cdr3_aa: CASSQATGGGTGELFF
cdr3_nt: TGTGCCAGCAGCCAAGCGACAGGGGGCGGGACCGGGGAGCTGTTTTTT

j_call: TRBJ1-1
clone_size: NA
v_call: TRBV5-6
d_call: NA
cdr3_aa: CASSFFQGGTEAFF
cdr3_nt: TGTGCCAGCAGCTTCTTCCAGGGAGGGACTGAAGCTTTCTTT

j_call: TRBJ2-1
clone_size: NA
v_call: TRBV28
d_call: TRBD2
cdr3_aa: CASSLLAGGSNEQFF
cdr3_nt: TGTGCCAGCAGTTTGTTAGCGGGAGGTTCGAATGAGCAGTTCTTC

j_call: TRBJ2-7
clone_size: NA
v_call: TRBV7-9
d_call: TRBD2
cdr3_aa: CASSFLAEHYEQYF
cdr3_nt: TGTGCCAGCAGCTTCCTAGCGGAACACTACGAGCAGTACTTC

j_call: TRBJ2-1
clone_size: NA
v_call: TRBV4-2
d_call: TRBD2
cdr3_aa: CASSQGSSGQSSYNEQFF
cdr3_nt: TGTGCCAGCAGCCAAGGGTCTAGCGGGCAAAGCTCCTACAATGAGCAGTTCTTC